This T cell receptor (beta chain) was sequenced during a study of blood T cells in healthy people across ages. Whole-study findings and limits: A roughly linear age-dependent decrease characterized TCR beta diversity per million T cells. Naive CD4+ cell counts and diversity both ran higher in long-lived than in aged donors.

The donors, aged about 6 to 100, were healthy Caucasians from Russia. The V end was cut by 3 bases, the J end by 5 bases, with 18 bases between. The CDR3 totals 16 residues. Germline V gene lookup returns CDR1 KGHDR and CDR2 SFDVKD. The authors ran a second PCR of 7 to 11 cycles using a sample-barcoded 5' primer and a J-beta primer mix. Each cDNA molecule, via a template-switch adaptor with 12 random nucleotides, was tagged. MiXCR, run by TCRdb on the 5' RACE reads, gives a single entry per CDR3 protein. Among hundreds of thousands of distinct CDR3 sequences listed, approximately 30% were seen once. This clonotype has at least ten counts. Its antigen is currently unknown.

The J gene is TRBJ2-5, the V gene TRBV24-1, with D perhaps TRBD1 (5 bases). The source is a woman older than 75 in good health. The sequencing sample was made of blood. In DNA, the CDR3 is TGTGCCACCAGTGATACCAGGGAATCATTAGGGGAGACCCAGTACTTC. Its translation: CATSDTRESLGETQYF.